This T cell receptor (beta chain) was identified in a study of cytomegalovirus exposure and HLA in healthy donors (dated by TCRdb to about 2017). Notes on the research overall: According to an earlier analysis of a few hundred of the donors, 150 million to 200 million T cells yielded 90 million to 130 million unique TCR beta sequences and approximately 300 Gb of sequence data. Roughly 300 gigabases of sequencing data and around 80 million unique TCR sequences made up an early release that covered over 550 HLA-typed donors. The genetic ancestry cluster associated with self-reported Caucasian donors included 65% to 90% of the roughly 380 genotyped donors. HLA typing covered class I and class II loci at four-digit resolution. The number of typed donors differed by locus: roughly 629-640 for A, B, C, DRB1 and DQB1; approximately 540 for DQA1; 600 to 610 for DPA1; and about 450 for DPB1. In addition to the first cohort of around 670 subjects, a separate validation cohort of about 120 different subjects was used. Rather than using new phenotypic data, the later analysis identified candidate immune exposures from TCR beta sequences and from how often those sequences occurred across donors. An earlier analysis of some 500 of the donors used high-throughput TCR beta sequencing to judge whether each TCR beta V gene segment behaved as functional or pseudogenic. The aim of the study was to test whether cataloging public T cell receptors could identify signatures of past pathogen exposure. Across around 400 genotyped donors of the cohort, an average of about 240,000 unique TCR beta nucleotide sequences per donor were sequenced, and 15% to 20% of those sequences were non-productive. The study combined high-throughput TCR immunosequencing, statistical association of individual TCRs with disease status, and machine learning to predict cytomegalovirus infection status. Donor age, sex, ethnicity and CMV serostatus were compiled together with the repertoire data. In a later genetic analysis, genome-wide SNP genotypes for about three fifths of the 666 donors were used, and that subset was treated as a discovery cohort. Every discovery cohort repertoire had been produced on one sequencing platform. Using immunosequencing, the study profiled T cell repertoires from roughly 650 subjects and related those repertoires to cytomegalovirus serostatus. A later analysis re-examined previously published TCR beta repertoires from more than 600 donors and added high-resolution HLA genotyping to investigate patterns of TCR occurrence. About 5 DR-DQ haplotypes were handled as single units for association and clustering, since linkage in the cohort was strong.

With respect to this clone: Its target antigen remains unknown. No per-base quality is available; no much larger clone lies one base away.

V ends up 5 bases short and J 2 bases short, with an unmatched junction base count of 6. From a lookup of the germline V gene (reference sequence), CDR1 and CDR2 are LNHDA and SQIVND. Including the terminal cysteine and phenylalanine, the CDR3 comprises 17 residues. Of all the DNA, just the CDR3 is kept, 51 bases in frame from base 1. The cohort was made up of 650 to 700 healthy bone marrow donors. All cohort members were sampled while nominally healthy, although unrecorded immune exposures were likely present. The donor tested CMV seronegative and was one of the 352 seronegative cohort members. Each donor provided a peripheral blood sample, and peripheral blood mononuclear cells were used for TCR beta sequencing. The Qiagen DNeasy Blood Extraction Kit was used to extract genomic DNA from the blood cell samples. Broad study findings and their caveats: Broadly in line with IMGT annotations, most TCR beta V segments showed up in productive rearrangements about 87% or about 30% of the time in an earlier analysis of several hundred of the donors. The classifier was reported to diagnose cytomegalovirus status with high specificity and sensitivity in both the original cohort and the validation cohort. A further reported finding was that TCR beta sequences accurately predicted the HLA-A and HLA-B alleles for most subjects in the first cohort. The presence/absence analyses assumed that sequencing depth was roughly uniform across donors, and that assumption may not be true. Because HLA typing was missing for some donors at each locus, association tests included only the typed subset. Strong co-occurrence of HLA alleles, especially DR and DQ, made assigning TCR associations to individual alleles difficult. This cohort had only TCR beta chains sequenced, and the lack of alpha or paired-chain data limited which features could be detected. According to the authors, the approach could potentially be generalized to other disease states and immunological phenotypes. A later genetic analysis associated a missense DCLRE1C variant with V-gene and J-gene trimming of TCR beta chains, and an independent cohort replicated the association. In the study, approximately 160 TCR beta chains were listed as associated with cytomegalovirus. Correlated functional status among segregating V segments might be attributable to linkage disequilibrium, but an unknown experimental factor could not be ruled out. Three of the identified cytomegalovirus-associated TCR beta chains were confirmed in vitro to be specific for cytomegalovirus antigens. A later genetic analysis reported fewer N-insertions in productive TCRs among donors in an Asian-associated ancestry cluster than the roughly 720-donor mean. In a later analysis, HLA-associated TCR beta chains showed more clonal expansion and lower generation probabilities than non-associated chains that were equally common. Most TCR sequences were observed very rarely across donors, whereas some public TCRs were present in many individuals. CMV serostatus was the only immune exposure information available for the cohort. Around 16 rarely observed V segments, including chromosome 9 orphons, were excluded from the earlier analysis of several hundred of the donors because counts were too low. In a later analysis, around 15,000 TCR beta sequences were associated with specific HLA alleles at a false discovery rate of 0.05. According to a later analysis, most CMV-associated TCR beta chains appeared to be HLA-restricted, and the HLA associations seemed to be driven largely by CMV exposure. A cluster of highly shared sequence variants was judged likely to be a technical artifact of the sequencing pipeline. The 87-base-pair reads could not distinguish some IMGT-functional V segments, including TRBV6-2 and TRBV6-3, so those segments were excluded. Several of the top co-occurrence clusters appeared to be linked to parvovirus B19, influenza, CMV and Epstein-Barr virus, according to a later analysis. A later analysis found that TCR association rates varied across HLA loci, with DRB1 alleles showing the most associated TCRs and HLA-C alleles the fewest.

The library was made by the immunoSEQ multiplex PCR assay. For the multiplex PCR, a mixture combining 60 forward primers for TCR Vbeta segments and 13 reverse primers for TCR Jbeta segments was used. Amplification of the CDR3 region of rearranged TCR beta genes was performed with a multiplex PCR assay on genomic DNA. The Illumina HiSeq System was used to sequence the amplified TCR beta libraries as 87-base-pair reads. The original pipeline was this. A later analysis tallied around 80 million unique TCR beta chains across the 700 or so repertoires, and approximately 9.9 million of those chains were shared by two or more donors. A nearest-neighbor algorithm error-corrected the raw reads and collapsed the reads into unique sequences, merging closely related sequences to remove PCR and sequencing errors. V, D and J gene segments were assigned by aligning CDR3 sequences to IMGT reference sequences. Each retained sequence needed at least a six-nucleotide match to both a V gene segment and a J gene segment. A rearrangement was called productive if the CDR3 had no stop codons and remained in frame with V and J, and every other rearrangement was called non-productive. Following IMGT convention, CDR3 was defined as the stretch from the second conserved V-encoded cysteine to the conserved J-encoded phenylalanine. In an earlier analysis of around 640 of the donors, sequences lacking an unambiguous match to a single V gene segment were excluded. An earlier analysis of around 600 of the donors classified V segments as functional when productive rearrangements were above 56.7% and as segregating when the standard deviation between donors was above 5%. To diagnose cytomegalovirus status from the catalog of TCR beta chain sequences, a statistical classification framework was built. A later analysis assigned V and J genes by comparing TCR nucleotide sequences with IMGT/GENE-DB human TR gene sequences. A later analysis assigned CDR3 sequences and most-parsimonious VDJ recombination scenarios with the TCRdist pipeline. A later analysis defined each TCR beta chain by its CDR3 amino acid sequence plus V-gene family, and excluded reads lacking a unique V-gene family. As a way to deal with suspected cross-contamination and a sequencing artifact, a later analysis dropped 450 to 700 nucleotide sequences that were highly shared and had low generation probability. A later analysis calculated a clonal expansion index for each public chain from normalized within-repertoire ranks of inferred template counts. A later analysis computed generation probabilities with a VDJ recombination model fitted to out-of-frame rearrangements, and checked the results against IGoR. In a later analysis, hypergeometric tests were used to score TCR-TCR, TCR-HLA and TCR-CMV co-occurrence, with a repertoire-size bias correction applied to TCR pairs. In a later analysis, false discovery rates were estimated by permuting HLA or CMV assignments 20 times. In a later analysis, co-occurring TCRs were grouped using DBSCAN, with TCRdist sequence similarity added in when clustering inside HLA-allele-positive subsets. Co-occurrence clustering excluded repertoires with fewer than 30,000 or more than 120,000 public chains, plus five with anomalous nucleotide sharing. Imported from immuneACCESS, the table was reduced by TCRdb to in-frame sequences with V and J called. These copies leave out some clones; in studies compared against another copy, an unresolved V gene accounts for under half, and the cause of the remainder is not known. The V and J calls and the clone size are those of that table, but D and trimming were determined from the DNA. For this sample the table gives approximately 130,000 clones, of which over 65% were detected only once. The ten biggest clones cover roughly 1.8% of the sample.

The chain joins TRBV19 to TRBJ2-2, with 12 central nucleotides matching TRBD1. The sequenced sample was PBMCs. The receptor comes from a man aged 18 to 35 in good health and CMV-seronegative. The sequence in DNA is TGTGCCAGTAGTCCGGGACAGGGGGCTCGTAACACCGGGGAGCTGTTTTTT. Translation gives CASSPGQGARNTGELFF. This CDR3, with the reference TRBV19 and TRBJ2-2 proteins standing in past its ends, gives the full variable domain DGGITQSPKYLFRKEGQNVTLSCEQNLNHDAMYWYRQDPGQGLRLIYYSQIVNDFQKGDIAEGYSVSREKKESFPLTVTSAQKNPTAFYLCASSPGQGARNTGELFFGEGSRLTVL.